One and the same sample provided the 27 T cell receptor beta chains below, sequenced in a study of blood T cell repertoires in COVID-19 (TCRdb year 2020). Libraries were prepared through the immunoSEQ multiplex PCR assay. Entries here come from immuneACCESS through TCRdb and include only in-frame sequences with V and J called. Some clones fail to appear in such tables; in the studies checked, an unresolved V gene covers under half of the shortfall, and the cause of the remainder is unknown. Within this sample are around 200,000 clones, with about 85% of them counted one time only. The ten largest clones represent roughly 20% of the sample. Sequenced material: PBMCs or T cells enriched from blood (not recorded which). The receptors shown here come from a man aged 35 to 55 who had recovered from COVID-19.

The V call is TRBV6-5, the J call TRBJ2-3; 8 bases line up with TRBD2. From germline, CDR1 is MNHEY and CDR2 SVGAGI. Losses at the gene ends were 5 bases for V and 0 bases for J; bases not matched to a gene: 4. This CDR3 is 15 amino acids long. DNA for the CDR3: TGTGCCAGCAGTCCTAGCGGGTGGAGCACAGATACGCAGTATTTT. Its translation: CASSPSGWSTDTQYF.

The chain combines TRBV13 with TRBJ1-4; no firm D call. CDR1 is PRHDT, CDR2 FYEKMQ, per germline (reference sequence). This CDR3 contains 17 residues. Trimming cost V 0 bases and J 8 bases, with 19 bases left between them. DNA of the CDR3: TGTGCCAGCAGCTTAGGCCGATTCGAGATAAGCCCGGAAAAACTGTTTTTT. Translated: CASSLGRFEISPEKLFF.

This clone was seen a single time. The chain links TRBV30 to TRBJ1-1; no definite D call. V was shortened by 0 bases and J by 4 bases, with 6 bases between the two germline ends. The CDR3 runs 12 residues. In germline, CDR1 is GTSNPN, CDR2 SVGIG (reference sequence). The CDR3 DNA reads as TGTGCCTGGAGTGTACAGAGCACTGAAGCTTTCTTT. Translated: CAWSVQSTEAFF.

This sequence joins TRBV4-2 and TRBJ1-1; D possibly corresponds to TRBD1 (6 bases). From germline, CDR1 is LGHNA and CDR2 YNFKEQ. The CDR3 spans 15 residues. The ends were cut back, 4 bases at V and 6 bases at J, with 18 bases in the middle. In nucleotides, the CDR3 is TGTGCCAGCAGCCCAGGTAGAGGGGGAATTGCTGAAGCTTTCTTT. This gives the protein CASSPGRGGIAEAFF.

CDR3 nucleotides: TGTGCCAGCAGTTCAGCCACAGGGGTGGGGACTGAAGCTTTCTTT. Protein sequence: CASSSATGVGTEAFF. The chain employs TRBV28 and TRBJ1-1; 7 positions agree with TRBD1. This CDR3 spans 15 amino acids. V dropped 4 bases and J dropped 5; count of bases not matched to a gene: 10. Germline loops: CDR1 MDHEN, CDR2 SYDVKM.

CDR3 nucleotides: TGTGCCAGCAGTTTGGGCTTATTGAACACCGGGGAGCTGTTTTTT. Translating it yields CASSLGLLNTGELFF. This rearrangement joins TRBV27 to TRBJ2-2; no firm D call. The V gene lost 3 bases and the J gene lost 1 base, with 9 bases spanning the gap. Germline V gene sequence: CDR1 MNHEY, CDR2 SMNVEV (reference sequence). The CDR3 runs to 15 residues.

The J gene is TRBJ2-3, the V gene TRBV28; 9 bases line up with TRBD2. Germline assignment: CDR1 MDHEN and CDR2 SYDVKM. With V trimmed by 6 bases and J by 4 bases, 14 bases remained unmatched. The CDR3 is 17 amino acids. The CDR3 coding sequence is TGTGCCAGCAGCACCCCCATAGCGGGAGTTATCTCAGATACGCAGTATTTT. This codes for CASSTPIAGVISDTQYF.

The chain recombines TRBV6-5 with TRBJ2-3, with 8 positions matching TRBD2. CDR1 and CDR2 (germline): MNHEY, SVGAGI. This CDR3 comprises 15 residues. V shed 4 bases and J 0 bases; nucleotides not matched to a gene: 3. The CDR3 here is CASSSLAASTDTQYF. The CDR3, as DNA: TGTGCCAGCAGTTCACTAGCGGCCAGCACAGATACGCAGTATTTT.

This clone was recorded once. The rearrangement joins TRBV27 to TRBJ2-7, with 10 positions matching TRBD2. V shed 10 bases and J 7 bases; nucleotides not matched to a gene: 10. Germline CDR1 MNHEY, CDR2 SMNVEV (reference sequence). The CDR3 length is 13 residues. CDR3 nucleotides: TGTGCCACAGGCCGGCTAGCGGGAGAGGAGCAGTACTTC. It yields the protein CATGRLAGEEQYF.

On this clone: Different DNA sequences within this sample yield the same CDR3. The J gene is TRBJ1-5, the V gene TRBV28; D is ambiguous. V lost 6 bases and J lost 6, with 9 bases in between. The CDR3 has 12 amino acids. Germline V gene data show CDR1 as MDHEN and CDR2 as SYDVKM. The CDR3 is CASSRGGQPQHF. CDR3 bases: TGTGCCAGCAGCCGCGGTGGTCAGCCCCAGCATTTT.

This chain uses TRBV24-1 with TRBJ1-3; 8 bases match TRBD1. Germline V lookup: CDR1 KGHDR, CDR2 SFDVKD. The trim removed 4 bases at V and 12 bases at J, leaving 10 bases unmatched. This CDR3 region has 14 residues. The CDR3 spells CATSDPGQGSGIYF. The CDR3 DNA reads TGTGCCACCAGTGACCCCGGACAGGGCAGTGGCATATATTTT.

This clone is a singleton in its sample. This chain uses TRBV9 with TRBJ2-7; 7 positions agree with TRBD2. CDR3 length equals 16 residues. Germline CDR1 and CDR2: SGDLS and YYNGEE. Losses at the gene ends were 0 bases for V and 0 bases for J; bases not matched to a gene: 6. Here the CDR3 DNA reads TGTGCCAGCAGCGTAGGGCTAGCGGAGAGCTCCTACGAGCAGTACTTC. Amino acids: CASSVGLAESSYEQYF.

This rearrangement joins TRBV7-9 to TRBJ1-2, with 9 bases matching TRBD1. Looked up from germline, CDR1 is SEHNR and CDR2 is FQNEAQ (reference sequence). This CDR3 is 15 amino acids long. V was pared by 5 bases and J by 4 bases, with 8 bases of the junction left unmatched. This CDR3 is CASSPQGALIYGYTF. CDR3 DNA sequence: TGTGCCAGCAGCCCACAGGGGGCTCTGATCTATGGCTACACCTTC.

The chain couples TRBV25-1 to TRBJ2-7, with TRBD1 matching over 8 bases. The germline CDR1 and CDR2 sequences are MGHDK and SYGVNS. This CDR3 has 15 amino acids. The V gene end was trimmed by 11 bases and the J gene end by 4 bases; junction bases not matched to a gene: 16. CDR3 sequence: CADRGRTESRYEQYF. The DNA for the CDR3 is TGTGCCGACAGGGGACGGACTGAGTCCAGATACGAGCAGTACTTC.

This chain uses TRBV7-9 with TRBJ1-4; a possible D gene is TRBD1 (6 bases). V gave up 4 bases and J gave up 4 bases, with 13 bases separating them. Germline V gene lookup returns CDR1 SEHNR and CDR2 FQNEAQ (reference sequence). This CDR3 comprises 15 residues. The CDR3 is CASSSTGSDNEKLFF. The CDR3 nucleotides read TGTGCCAGCAGCTCTACAGGGTCAGATAATGAAAAACTGTTTTTT.

V usage is TRBV18 and J usage is TRBJ2-1; 7 nucleotides agree with TRBD2. Germline V lookup: CDR1 KGHSH, CDR2 LQKENI. Trimming took 0 bases from V and 8 from J; bases not matched to a gene: 10. The CDR3 consists of 16 residues. The CDR3 bases are TGTGCCAGCTCACCACCGCAGCGGGAAGGATCGTATGAGCAGTTCTTC. This encodes CASSPPQREGSYEQFF.

V is TRBV5-1 and J is TRBJ2-7; D perhaps matches TRBD2 (5 bases). With 0 bases removed from V and 5 bases from J, the gap between germline ends came to 9 bases. The CDR3 has 13 residues. Looked up from germline, CDR1 is SGHRS and CDR2 is YFSETQ. The CDR3 region has the DNA TGCGCCAGCAGCTTGGGGCTAGCCGACGAGCAGTACTTC. Translated: CASSLGLADEQYF.

As concerns this clone: A junction boundary mismatches the germline segment, possibly from a read error. J is TRBJ2-3 and V is TRBV7-2; 9 nucleotides align to TRBD2. CDR1 is SGHTA and CDR2 is FQGNSA in the germline V gene. The length of the CDR3 is 17 residues. The CDR3 loop is CASSLQGGGRGADTQYF. CDR3 in DNA: TGTGCCAGCAGCTTACAAGGTGGCGGGAGGGGCGCAGACACGCAGTATTTT.

The chain uses TRBV6-5 and TRBJ1-4, with D possibly matching TRBD1 (6 bases). Trimming removed 2 bases at V and 8 bases at J, with 15 bases between. The V gene's germline CDR1 is MNHEY and CDR2 SVGAGI. The CDR3 extends over 15 amino acids. CDR3 nucleotide sequence: TGTGCCAGCAGTTACGAGGCAGGGGCTGGGGAAAAACTGTTTTTT. Protein: CASSYEAGAGEKLFF.

J is TRBJ2-2 and V is TRBV4-3; D not certain. Trimming left V 6 bases short and J 0 bases short, with 8 bases between. From germline, CDR1 is LGHNA and CDR2 YSLEER. This CDR3 has 14 residues. The CDR3 here is CASRQTSNTGELFF. The DNA of the CDR3 is TGCGCCAGCAGACAGACCTCGAACACCGGGGAGCTGTTTTTT.

V and J are TRBV2 and TRBJ1-3; D might be TRBD1 (6 bases). The germline V gene encodes CDR1 SNHLY and CDR2 FYNNEI. The CDR3 spans 15 residues. V shed 6 bases and J shed 3 bases, with 15 bases lying between them. CDR3 in amino acids: CASRRDIIFGNTIYF. The DNA of the CDR3 is TGTGCCAGCAGGAGGGACATTATATTTGGAAACACCATATATTTT.

The chain couples TRBV27 to TRBJ2-7, with D possibly being TRBD1 (5 bases). Trimming cost V 4 bases and J 2 bases, with 12 bases left between them. The CDR3 consists of 14 residues. CDR1 and CDR2 from the germline V gene are MNHEY and SMNVEV (reference sequence). In nucleotides, the CDR3 is TGTGCCAGCAGTTCTGACTGGGGCGCCTACGAGCAGTACTTC. Its protein is CASSSDWGAYEQYF.

This clone was seen only a few times. The chain has TRBV29-1 and TRBJ2-7; D not resolved. This CDR3 spans 11 amino acids. Trimming took off 4 bases at V and 6 bases at J, with 10 bases between the two ends. Germline CDR1 reads SQVTM; CDR2 reads ANQGSEA. This CDR3 reads CSVGWASEQYF. The CDR3 bases are TGCAGCGTTGGGTGGGCGAGCGAGCAGTACTTC.

The chain employs TRBV28 and TRBJ2-7; the match to TRBD1 covers 9 bases. Germline V gene sequence: CDR1 MDHEN, CDR2 SYDVKM. Unmatched junction bases numbered 21, after V lost 6 bases and J lost 3 bases. The CDR3 contains 19 residues. Here the CDR3 reads CASRTYRDRVSSSNYEQYF. In DNA, the CDR3 is TGTGCCAGCAGAACGTACCGGGACAGGGTTTCTAGTTCGAACTACGAGCAGTACTTC.

This chain connects TRBV19 to TRBJ1-1; the D gene is possibly TRBD1 (6 bases). The CDR3 loop spans 14 amino acids. The germline V and J ends were trimmed by 7 bases and 3 bases, with 15 bases remaining between them. Germline CDR1 reads LNHDA; CDR2 reads SQIVND (reference sequence). DNA of the CDR3: TGTGCCAGTAACAACAGGGCGGGCGACACTGAAGCTTTCTTT. Its translation is CASNNRAGDTEAFF.

This clone was seen only a few times. The J gene is TRBJ2-7, the V gene TRBV5-1; 7 bases match TRBD1. V lost 5 bases and J lost 5; bases outside the gene matches: 10. Germline CDR1 SGHRS, CDR2 YFSETQ. There are 14 residues in the CDR3. DNA of the CDR3: TGCGCCAGCAGGGCTGGGACAGCGACCCACGAGCAGTACTTC. Its translation: CASRAGTATHEQYF.

This sequence joins TRBV30 and TRBJ2-1; 7 bases are shared with TRBD2. This CDR3 contains 15 residues. CDR1 and CDR2 from the germline V gene are GTSNPN and SVGIG (reference sequence). V was pared by 0 bases and J by 2 bases, with 4 bases of the junction left unmatched. The CDR3 region is CAWSVIGGTYNEQFF. The CDR3 DNA is TGTGCCTGGAGTGTCATCGGGGGGACCTACAATGAGCAGTTCTTC.